This is a list of T cell receptor beta chains from one sample in a study of cytomegalovirus exposure and HLA in healthy donors. Profiled with immunoSEQ multiplex PCR; TCRdb holds only in-frame clones, not every one. In the table there are some 130,000 clones, 75% to 85% of which are singletons. Sequenced input: PBMCs. All receptors come from a woman aged 45-65 years in good health and CMV-seropositive. Each CDR3 is given with its conserved first and last residue. A D gene is named only where the DNA matches it firmly.

TRBV6-6	TRBJ1-1	TRBD1	TGTGCCAGCAGTTTTGGACAGGGGGACACTGAAGCTTTCTTT	CASSFGQGDTEAFF
TRBV7-2	TRBJ1-2	.	TGTGCCAGCAGCTGGGGGGGGGATACAGGCTACACCTTC	CASSWGGDTGYTF
TRBV30	TRBJ1-4	TRBD1	TGTGCCTGGAGTGTGCCTGGGACAGTCAATGAAAAACTGTTTTTT	CAWSVPGTVNEKLFF
TRBV5-6	TRBJ2-1	.	TGTGCCAGCAGCTTAGATGACATTTGGGACAATGAGCAGTTCTTC	CASSLDDIWDNEQFF
TRBV6-5	TRBJ2-7	.	TGTGCCAGCTTTGGACAGAGCAACTACGAGCAGTACTTC	CASFGQSNYEQYF
TRBV7-2	TRBJ2-3	TRBD2	TGTGCCAGCAGTGTAGCGGGATTCACAGATACGCAGTATTTT	CASSVAGFTDTQYF
TRBV7-9	TRBJ1-2	.	TGTGCCAGCAGCCCCCATGGGAGCTATGGCTACACCTTC	CASSPHGSYGYTF
TRBV2	TRBJ2-7	TRBD1	TGTGCCAGCAGCGGACAGGGGGCATCCTACGAGCAGTACTTC	CASSGQGASYEQYF
TRBV10-3	TRBJ2-1	TRBD2	TGTGCCATCAGTGAGTGGGCTAGCGGGAGCACCTTTTACAATGAGCAGTTCTTC	CAISEWASGSTFYNEQFF
TRBV6-6	TRBJ2-5	TRBD1	TGTGCCAGCAGTTACTCCCAGGGGGCGGAGACCCAGTACTTC	CASSYSQGAETQYF
TRBV5-4	TRBJ2-5	.	TGTGCCAGCAGCGGCGGGACAGCTACCCAAGAGACCCAGTACTTC	CASSGGTATQETQYF
TRBV4-1	TRBJ2-2	TRBD1	TGCGCCAGCAGCCCCCCACAGGGGGCGGGCACCGGGGAGCTGTTTTTT	CASSPPQGAGTGELFF
TRBV5-8	TRBJ2-5	TRBD1	TGTGCCAGCAGTCCTAAGGGGGCGCCGGATGAGACCCAGTACTTC	CASSPKGAPDETQYF
TRBV6-5	TRBJ1-1	.	TGTGCCAGCAGCCGCCGGGGGAACACTGAAGCTTTCTTT	CASSRRGNTEAFF
TRBV5-4	TRBJ2-2	TRBD2	TGTGCCAGCAGCTTCGGTAGCGGGGGGGCGGTAACCGGGGAGCTGTTTTTT	CASSFGSGGAVTGELFF
TRBV18	TRBJ2-1	.	TGTGCCAGCTCACACCCCGGGGATGGTGAGCAGTTCTTC	CASSHPGDGEQFF